Reported below is one TCR beta chain. Its cognate antigen is unknown. This record comes from a study of cytomegalovirus exposure and HLA in healthy donors. Findings and caveats of the study: Usually a TCR sequence was rare, but some public TCRs were found in many donors. First-cohort TCR clusters tended to co-occur in the 130 or so validation repertoires, a later analysis found.

From germline, CDR1 is SGHNT and CDR2 YYREEE (reference sequence). The CDR3 contains 14 residues. V trimming: 0 bases; J trimming: 4 bases; junction bases outside the gene matches: 2. Using immunoSEQ multiplex PCR, the repertoire was profiled, and TCRdb retains in-frame clones only, with some absent. The data contain hundreds of thousands of clones, approximately 84% of them seen just once; the ten biggest clones take up roughly 1.2%. The sample comprised PBMCs. This receptor was taken from a woman in her 30s in good health and CMV-seropositive. The V call is TRBV5-4, the J call TRBJ2-3; TRBD1 matches 7 bases. The chain's CDR3 is CASSLETGPDTQYF. The CDR3 coding sequence is TGTGCCAGCAGCTTGGAGACAGGGCCAGATACGCAGTATTTT.